This TCR beta chain derives from a study of blood T cell repertoires in COVID-19. For the study at large: Researchers got acute and convalescent COVID-19 samples from the United States, Italy and Spain. In each case, the material was cDNA or gDNA derived from T cells, B-cell-depleted T cells, or PBMCs.

Patients at the Seattle site were enrolled during active infection and followed longitudinally. In the source study's methods: By means of reference gene primer amplification, nucleated cell counts were estimated. Some clones are missing from TCRdb's copy, which holds only in-frame ones; the method was immunoSEQ multiplex PCR. From that table come the V and J calls and clone size; the DNA was used to work out D and trimming. The sample contains 150,000 to 200,000 clones, 82% of which appear only once. With 0 bases clipped from V and 6 bases from J, the junction kept 3 bases outside the gene matches. From germline, CDR1 is SGDLS and CDR2 YYNGEE. The length of the CDR3 is 15 residues.

The J gene is TRBJ1-1, the V gene TRBV9; 12 positions agree with TRBD1. The sequence derives from an older woman with COVID-19, enrolled during active disease. What was sequenced was peripheral blood. CDR3 DNA: TGTGCCAGCAGCGTAGGCGGGACAGGGGGCGCTGAAGCTTTCTTT. This translates into CASSVGGTGGAEAFF.